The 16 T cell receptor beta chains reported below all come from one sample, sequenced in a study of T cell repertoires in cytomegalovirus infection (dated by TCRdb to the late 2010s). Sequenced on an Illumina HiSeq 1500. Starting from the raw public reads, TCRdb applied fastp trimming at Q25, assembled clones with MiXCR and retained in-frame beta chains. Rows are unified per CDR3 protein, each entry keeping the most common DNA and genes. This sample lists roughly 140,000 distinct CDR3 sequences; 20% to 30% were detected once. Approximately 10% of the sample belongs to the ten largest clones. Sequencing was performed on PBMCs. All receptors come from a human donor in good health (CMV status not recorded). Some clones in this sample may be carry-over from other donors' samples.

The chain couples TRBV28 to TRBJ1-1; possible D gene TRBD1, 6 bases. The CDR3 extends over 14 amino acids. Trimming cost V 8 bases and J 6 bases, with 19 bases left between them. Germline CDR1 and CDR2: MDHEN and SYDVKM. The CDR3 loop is CASGHRDEFPEAFF. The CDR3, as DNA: TGTGCCAGCGGTCACAGGGACGAGTTCCCTGAAGCTTTCTTT.

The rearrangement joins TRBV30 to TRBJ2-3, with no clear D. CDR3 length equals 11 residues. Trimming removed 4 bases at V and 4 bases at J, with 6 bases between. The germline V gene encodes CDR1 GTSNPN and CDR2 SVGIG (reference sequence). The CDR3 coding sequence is TGTGCCTGGAACCAGGCAGATACGCAGTATTTT. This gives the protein CAWNQADTQYF. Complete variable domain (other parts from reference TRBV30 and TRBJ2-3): SQTIHQWPATLVQPVGSPLSLECTVEGTSNPNLYWYRQAAGRGLQLLFYSVGIGQISSEVPQNLSASRPQDRQFILSSKKLLLSDSGFYLCAWNQADTQYFGPGTRLTVL.

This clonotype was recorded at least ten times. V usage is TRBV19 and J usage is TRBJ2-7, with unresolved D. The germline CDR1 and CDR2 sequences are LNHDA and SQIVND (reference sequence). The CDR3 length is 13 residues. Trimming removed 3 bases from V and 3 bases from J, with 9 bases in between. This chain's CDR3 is CASSITPFYEQYF. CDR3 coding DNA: TGTGCCAGTAGTATTACTCCTTTCTACGAGCAGTACTTC.

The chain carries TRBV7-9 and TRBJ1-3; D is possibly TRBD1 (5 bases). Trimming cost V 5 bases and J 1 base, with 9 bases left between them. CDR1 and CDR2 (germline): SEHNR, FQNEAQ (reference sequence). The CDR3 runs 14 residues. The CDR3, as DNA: TGTGCCAGCAGCCCCAGGGAGTCTGGAAACACCATATATTTT. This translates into CASSPRESGNTIYF. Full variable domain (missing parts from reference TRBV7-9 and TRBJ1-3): DTGVSQNPRHKITKRGQNVTFRCDPISEHNRLYWYRQTLGQGPEFLTYFQNEAQLEKSRLLSDRFSAERPKGSFSTLEIQRTEQGDSAMYLCASSPRESGNTIYFGEGSWLTVV.

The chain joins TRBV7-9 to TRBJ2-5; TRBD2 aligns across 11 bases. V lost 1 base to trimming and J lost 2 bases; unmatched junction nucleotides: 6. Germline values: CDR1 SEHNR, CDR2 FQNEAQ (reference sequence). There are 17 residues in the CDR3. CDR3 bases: TGTGCCAGCAGCTTAGTCGGGGGGACTAGCGGTCAAGAGACCCAGTACTTC. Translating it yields CASSLVGGTSGQETQYF.

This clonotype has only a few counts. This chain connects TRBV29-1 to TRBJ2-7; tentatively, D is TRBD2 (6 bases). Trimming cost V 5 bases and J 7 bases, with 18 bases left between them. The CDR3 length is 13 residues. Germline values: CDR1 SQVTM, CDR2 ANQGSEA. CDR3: CSVRGGTLGEQYF. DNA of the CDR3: TGCAGCGTTCGTGGAGGGACCTTGGGGGAGCAGTACTTC.

The DNA of the CDR3 is TGTGCCAGCAGCGAGGACAGGGGGAACAATGAGCAGTTCTTC. Translating it yields CASSEDRGNNEQFF. The genes are TRBV9 and TRBJ2-1; 10 bases line up with TRBD1. With 3 bases clipped from V and 5 bases from J, the junction kept 2 bases outside the gene matches. This CDR3 is built from 14 residues. Germline assignment: CDR1 SGDLS and CDR2 YYNGEE.

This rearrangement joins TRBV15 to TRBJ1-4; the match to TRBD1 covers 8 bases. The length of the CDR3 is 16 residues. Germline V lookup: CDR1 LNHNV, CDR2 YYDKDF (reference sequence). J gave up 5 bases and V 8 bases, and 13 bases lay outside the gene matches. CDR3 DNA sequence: TGTGCCACCGGACAGGGAAAATGGGACCCGAATGAAAAACTGTTTTTT. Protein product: CATGQGKWDPNEKLFF. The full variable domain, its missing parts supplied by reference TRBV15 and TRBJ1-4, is DAMVIQNPRYQVTQFGKPVTLSCSQTLNHNVMYWYQQKSSQAPKLLFHYYDKDFNNEADTPDNFQSRRPNTSFCFLDIRSPGLGDTAMYLCATGQGKWDPNEKLFFGSGTQLSVL.

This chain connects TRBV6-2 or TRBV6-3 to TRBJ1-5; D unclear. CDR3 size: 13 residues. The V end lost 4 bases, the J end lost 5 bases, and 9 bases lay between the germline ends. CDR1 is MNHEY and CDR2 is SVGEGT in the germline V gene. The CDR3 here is CASSWVTDQPQHF. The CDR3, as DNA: TGTGCCAGCAGTTGGGTGACGGATCAGCCCCAGCATTTT.

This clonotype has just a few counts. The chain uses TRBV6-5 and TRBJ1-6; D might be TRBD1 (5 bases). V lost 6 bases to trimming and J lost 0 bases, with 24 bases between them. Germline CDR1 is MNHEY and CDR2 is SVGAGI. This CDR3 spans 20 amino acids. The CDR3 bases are TGTGCCAGCAGGAGGGATGGGACCACACCTGAGAGCTCCTATAATTCACCCCTCCACTTT. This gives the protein CASRRDGTTPESSYNSPLHF.

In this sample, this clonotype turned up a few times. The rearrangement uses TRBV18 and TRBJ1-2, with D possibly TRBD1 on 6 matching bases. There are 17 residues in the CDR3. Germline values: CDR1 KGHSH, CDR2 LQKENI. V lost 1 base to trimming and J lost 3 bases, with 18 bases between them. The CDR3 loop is CASSPLPDSSGYYGYTF. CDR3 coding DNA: TGTGCCAGCTCACCACTGCCGGACAGTTCGGGATACTATGGCTACACCTTC. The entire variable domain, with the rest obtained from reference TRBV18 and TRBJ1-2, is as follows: NAGVMQNPRHLVRRRGQEARLRCSPMKGHSHVYWYRQLPEEGLKFMVYLQKENIIDESGMPKERFSAEFPKEGPSILRIQQVVRGDSAAYFCASSPLPDSSGYYGYTFGSGTRLTVV.

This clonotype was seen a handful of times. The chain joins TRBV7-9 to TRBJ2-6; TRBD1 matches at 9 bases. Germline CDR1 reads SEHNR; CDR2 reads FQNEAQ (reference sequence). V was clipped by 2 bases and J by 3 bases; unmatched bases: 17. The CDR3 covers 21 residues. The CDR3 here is CASSLTIRRQGGMIGANVLTF. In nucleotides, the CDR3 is TGTGCCAGCAGCTTAACAATTCGGCGACAGGGGGGAATGATTGGGGCCAACGTCCTGACTTTC.

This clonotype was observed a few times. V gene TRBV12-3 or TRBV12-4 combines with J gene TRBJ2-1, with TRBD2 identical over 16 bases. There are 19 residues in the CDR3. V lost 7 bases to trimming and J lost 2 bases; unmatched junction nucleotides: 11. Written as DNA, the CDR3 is TGTGCCAGCACCCTTGAACGGGGACTAGCGGGGGGGCCCTACAATGAGCAGTTCTTC. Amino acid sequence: CASTLERGLAGGPYNEQFF.

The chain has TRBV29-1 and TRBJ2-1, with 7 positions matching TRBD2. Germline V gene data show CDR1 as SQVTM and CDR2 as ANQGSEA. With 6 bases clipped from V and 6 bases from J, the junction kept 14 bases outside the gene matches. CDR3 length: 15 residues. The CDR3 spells CSVETGGRGPNEQFF. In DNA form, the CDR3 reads TGCAGCGTCGAAACCGGGGGGAGAGGGCCCAATGAGCAGTTCTTC.

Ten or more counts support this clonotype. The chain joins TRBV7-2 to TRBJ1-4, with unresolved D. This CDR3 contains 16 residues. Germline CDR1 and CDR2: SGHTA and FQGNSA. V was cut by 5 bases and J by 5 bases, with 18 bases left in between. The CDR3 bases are TGTGCCAGCAGCCCACAAGCCCGAGGCGGCAATGAAAAACTGTTTTTT. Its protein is CASSPQARGGNEKLFF.

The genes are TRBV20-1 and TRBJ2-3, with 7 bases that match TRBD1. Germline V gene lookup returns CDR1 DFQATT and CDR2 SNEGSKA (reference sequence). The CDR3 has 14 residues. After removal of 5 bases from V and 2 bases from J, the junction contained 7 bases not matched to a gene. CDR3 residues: CSAPRDSHTDTQYF. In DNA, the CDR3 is TGCAGTGCTCCCCGGGACAGCCACACAGATACGCAGTATTTT.